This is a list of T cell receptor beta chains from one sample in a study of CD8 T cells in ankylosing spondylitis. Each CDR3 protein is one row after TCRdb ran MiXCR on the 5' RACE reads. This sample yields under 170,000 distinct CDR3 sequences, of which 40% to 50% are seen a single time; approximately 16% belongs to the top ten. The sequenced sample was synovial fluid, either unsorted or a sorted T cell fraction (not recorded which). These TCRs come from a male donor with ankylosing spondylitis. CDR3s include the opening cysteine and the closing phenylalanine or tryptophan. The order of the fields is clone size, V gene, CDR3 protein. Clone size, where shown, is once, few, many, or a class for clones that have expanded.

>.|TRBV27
CASSSTTSGTVSYEQYF
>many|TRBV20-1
CSVTDSGGVFGFF
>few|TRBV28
CASITPGEETQYF
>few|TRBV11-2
CASSLRRGDSGYEQYF
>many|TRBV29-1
CSVDILQGRRTEAFF
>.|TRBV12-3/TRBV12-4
CASSPAGRAPKVGNTIYF
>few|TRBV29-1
CSVEDIGPGQGSGGYGYTF
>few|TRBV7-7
CASSLVCGNSYEQYF
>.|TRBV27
CASSLLAGGYEQYF
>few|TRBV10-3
CAILREDYNEQFF
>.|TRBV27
CASSFSAGTRAVNEQFF
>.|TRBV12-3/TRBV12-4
CASSSDRGGEYF
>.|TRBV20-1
CSARLQNYNEQFF
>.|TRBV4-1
CASSLPGVRFETFF
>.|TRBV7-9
CASSPTGHNNQPQHF
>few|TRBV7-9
CASSSTPPKPADEQYF
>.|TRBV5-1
CASSPGAGRFPGELFF
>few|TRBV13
CASSLGEQFF
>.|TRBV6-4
CASSPGLEATDTQYF
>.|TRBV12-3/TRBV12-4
CASSSRFPDRVGRRVNQPQHF
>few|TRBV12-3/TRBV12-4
CASSLGQVNTEAFF
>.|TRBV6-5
CASSLWDWGVTDTQYF
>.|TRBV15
CATSRDPQGNTEAFF
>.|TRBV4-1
CASSLKGRLLTSGRREQFF
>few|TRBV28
CASSPGVGYTF
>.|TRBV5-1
CASSLVGRGPTEAFF
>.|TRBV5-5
CASSSRFYEQYF
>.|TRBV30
CAWSWLAGESTYNEQFF
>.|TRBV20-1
CSARLQDNEQFF
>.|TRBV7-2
CASSLARGPNYGYTF
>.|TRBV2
CASLSGRAYNEQFF
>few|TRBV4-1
CASSQVDRVFGYEQYF
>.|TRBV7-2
CASSDRVSYNEQFF
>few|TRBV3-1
CASSQGLYEQYF
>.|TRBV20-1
CSGTYAGDRVYGYTF
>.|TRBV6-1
CASRKQGTENYEQYF
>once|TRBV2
CASSEREGRAEAFF
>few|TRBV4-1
CASNLLAGGVGTDTQYF
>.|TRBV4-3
CASSQDSTGELFF
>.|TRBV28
CASLNIAYEQYF
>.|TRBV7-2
CASSLEAWGDNQPQHF
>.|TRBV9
CASSGGTAMNTEAFF
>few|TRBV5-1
CASSSTGPSAYEQYF
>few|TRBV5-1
CASSLTGRCYNEQFF
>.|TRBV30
CASSVAGGLGDTQYF
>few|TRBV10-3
CAIYKYNSPLHF
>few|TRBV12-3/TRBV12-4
CASSLLGVYSPLHF
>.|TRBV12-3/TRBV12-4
CAAGGGYNYGYTF
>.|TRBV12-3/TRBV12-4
CASSQGISQPQHF
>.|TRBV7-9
CASGSLTGHSYEQYF
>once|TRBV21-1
CASSNRPSSDPDGETQYF
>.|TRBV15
CATSLAEALGYTF
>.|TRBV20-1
CSARETGGIYGYTF
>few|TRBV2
CASSPGNYEQYF
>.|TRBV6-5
CASSYLWGGSQGEQFF
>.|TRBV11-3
CASSFLGVNTEAFF
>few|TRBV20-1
CSAPRQGSNQPQHF